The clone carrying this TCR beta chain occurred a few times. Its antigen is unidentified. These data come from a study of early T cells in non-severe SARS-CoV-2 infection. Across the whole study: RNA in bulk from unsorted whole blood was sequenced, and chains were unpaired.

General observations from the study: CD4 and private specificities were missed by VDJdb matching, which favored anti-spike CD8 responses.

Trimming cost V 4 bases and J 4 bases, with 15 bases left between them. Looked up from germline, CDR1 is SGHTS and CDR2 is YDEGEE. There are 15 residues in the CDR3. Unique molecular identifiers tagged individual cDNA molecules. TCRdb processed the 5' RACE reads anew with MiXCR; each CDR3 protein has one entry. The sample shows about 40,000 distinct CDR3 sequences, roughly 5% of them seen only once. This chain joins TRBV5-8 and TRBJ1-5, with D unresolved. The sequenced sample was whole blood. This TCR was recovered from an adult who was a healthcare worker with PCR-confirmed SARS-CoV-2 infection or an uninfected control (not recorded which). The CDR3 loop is CASSPGSIGNQPQHF. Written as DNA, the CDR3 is TGTGCCAGCAGCCCCGGGTCCATTGGTAATCAGCCCCAGCATTTT.